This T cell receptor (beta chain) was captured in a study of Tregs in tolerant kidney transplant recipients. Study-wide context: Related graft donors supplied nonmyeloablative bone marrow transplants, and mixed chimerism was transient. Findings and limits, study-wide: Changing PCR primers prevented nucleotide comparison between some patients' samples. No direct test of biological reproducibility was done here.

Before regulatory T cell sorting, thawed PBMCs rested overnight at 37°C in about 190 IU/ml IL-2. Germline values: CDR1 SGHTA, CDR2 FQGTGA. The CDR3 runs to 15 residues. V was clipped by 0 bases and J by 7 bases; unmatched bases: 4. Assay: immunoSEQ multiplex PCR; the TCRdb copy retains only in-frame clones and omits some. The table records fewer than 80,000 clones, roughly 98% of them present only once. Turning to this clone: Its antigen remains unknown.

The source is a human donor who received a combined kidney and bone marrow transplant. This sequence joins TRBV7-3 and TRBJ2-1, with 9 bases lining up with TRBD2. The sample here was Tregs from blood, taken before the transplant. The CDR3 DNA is TGTGCCAGCAGCTTAACTAGCGGGAGTAATAATGAGCAGTTCTTC. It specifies CASSLTSGSNNEQFF.